This paragraph reports one T cell receptor (beta chain). This entry is derived from a study of blood T cell repertoires in COVID-19. Profiling relied on immunoSEQ multiplex PCR, and the TCRdb table lists in-frame clones only, not all of them. The sample gives some 230,000 clones, roughly 80% of which show up once; 6% to 9.5% is in the top ten. The germline gives CDR1 SGHNT, CDR2 YYREEE (reference sequence). V lost 0 bases, J lost 7 bases, and 8 bases lay in between. CDR3 length: 12 residues. The sample taken for sequencing was peripheral blood. The chain carries TRBV5-4 and TRBJ2-7; unclear D gene. This receptor was obtained from a woman between 45 and 60 years old with acute or convalescent COVID-19. CDR3 sequence reads: CASSLERGEQYF. In nucleotides, the CDR3 is TGTGCCAGCAGCTTGGAAAGAGGAGAGCAGTACTTC.